A selection of T cell receptor beta chains follows, all from one sample in a study of CD8+ T cells in alopecia areata. Clones were sequenced by immunoSEQ multiplex PCR, and TCRdb holds only the in-frame ones, with some missing. Of some 42,000 clones detected, around nine tenths appear once; the ten largest clones hold 18%. The specimen was CD8+ T cells sorted from blood, collected at week 24, from a patient treated with tofacitinib. These receptors all come from a human donor with alopecia areata. Both conserved end residues are part of each CDR3. The D gene is left open where the match is weak. Size values are once, few and many counts, or a class for expanded clones, and some rows have none.

clone size	D gene	V gene	J gene	CDR3 protein	CDR3 DNA
-	-	TRBV21-1	TRBJ2-7	CASSRSSGGAYEQYF	TGTGCCAGCAGCAGATCTAGCGGGGGGGCCTACGAGCAGTACTTC
-	TRBD1	TRBV5-4	TRBJ1-2	CASSLGQGDYGYTF	TGTGCCAGCAGCTTGGGGCAGGGGGACTATGGCTACACCTTC
-	-	TRBV9	TRBJ2-1	CASSVGGGYEQFF	TGTGCCAGCAGCGTAGGAGGGGGTTATGAGCAGTTCTTC
-	TRBD1	TRBV11-2	TRBJ2-5	CASSDQIAGTDIQETQYF	TGTGCCAGCAGCGACCAAATAGCTGGGACAGACATACAAGAGACCCAGTACTTC
-	TRBD1	TRBV6-1	TRBJ2-7	CASSATGGGYEQYF	TGTGCCAGCAGCGCCACAGGGGGCGGTTACGAGCAGTACTTC
-	-	TRBV5-5	TRBJ1-1	CASSMGTEAFF	TGTGCCAGCAGCATGGGCACTGAAGCTTTCTTT
-	-	TRBV27	TRBJ2-1	CASSVTGRDNEQFF	TGTGCCAGCAGTGTCACAGGGAGGGACAATGAGCAGTTCTTC
once	-	TRBV7-2	TRBJ2-7	CASSFFGGPSYEQYF	TGTGCCAGCAGCTTTTTTGGGGGGCCCTCCTACGAGCAGTACTTC
-	TRBD1	TRBV29-1	TRBJ2-7	CSVDPSHDRGGGYEQYF	TGCAGCGTTGACCCCAGCCACGACAGGGGTGGAGGGTACGAGCAGTACTTC
-	-	TRBV27	TRBJ2-7	CASSLSPSAGIDEQYF	TGTGCCAGCAGTTTATCCCCCTCGGCGGGTATCGACGAGCAGTACTTC
-	TRBD1	TRBV27	TRBJ2-7	CASSLSGTGVYEQYF	TGTGCCAGCAGTTTGTCCGGGACAGGGGTCTACGAGCAGTACTTC
-	-	TRBV4-1	TRBJ2-7	CASSQEKSAAAGEYEQYF	TGCGCCAGCAGCCAAGAAAAGTCGGCGGCAGCCGGGGAATACGAGCAGTACTTC
-	-	TRBV6-5	TRBJ2-5	CASSYYGLDEETQYF	TGTGCCAGCAGTTACTACGGACTGGATGAAGAGACCCAGTACTTC
-	-	TRBV27	TRBJ2-5	CASSSGETQYF	TGTGCCAGCAGTTCGGGGGAGACCCAGTACTTC
-	TRBD1	TRBV28	TRBJ2-2	CASSQGTGVTGELFF	TGTGCCAGCAGTCAGGGGACAGGGGTTACCGGGGAGCTGTTTTTT
-	TRBD1	TRBV29-1	TRBJ2-7	CSVRGTGAPYEQYF	TGCAGCGTACGCGGGACAGGGGCACCCTACGAGCAGTACTTC
-	-	TRBV7-6	TRBJ2-7	CASSDPGRDVYEQYF	TGTGCCAGCAGCGATCCGGGACGCGACGTCTACGAGCAGTACTTC
-	-	TRBV4-1	TRBJ2-7	CASSQDGEVDEQYF	TGCGCCAGCAGCCAAGATGGGGAGGTGGACGAGCAGTACTTC
-	TRBD2	TRBV7-9	TRBJ2-3	CASSSLRSGGATDTQYF	TGTGCCAGCAGCTCCCTAAGGAGCGGGGGGGCGACAGATACGCAGTATTTT